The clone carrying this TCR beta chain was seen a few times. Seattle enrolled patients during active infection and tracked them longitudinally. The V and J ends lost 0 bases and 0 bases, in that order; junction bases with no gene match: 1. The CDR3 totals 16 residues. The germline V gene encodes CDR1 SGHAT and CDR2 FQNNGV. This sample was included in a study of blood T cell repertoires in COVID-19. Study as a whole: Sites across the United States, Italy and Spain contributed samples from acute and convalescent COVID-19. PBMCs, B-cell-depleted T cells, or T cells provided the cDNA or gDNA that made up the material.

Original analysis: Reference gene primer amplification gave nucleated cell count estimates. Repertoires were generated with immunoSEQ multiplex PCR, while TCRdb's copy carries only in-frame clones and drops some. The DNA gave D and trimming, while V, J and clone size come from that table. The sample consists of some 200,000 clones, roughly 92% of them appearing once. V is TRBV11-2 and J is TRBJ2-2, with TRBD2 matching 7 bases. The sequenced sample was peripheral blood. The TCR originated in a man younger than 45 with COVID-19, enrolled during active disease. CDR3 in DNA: TGTGCCAGCAGCTTAGACCTAGCGGCGAACACCGGGGAGCTGTTTTTT. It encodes CASSLDLAANTGELFF. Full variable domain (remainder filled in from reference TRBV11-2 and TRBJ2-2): EAGVAQSPRYKIIEKRQSVAFWCNPISGHATLYWYQQILGQGPKLLIQFQNNGVVDDSQLPKDRFSAERLKGVDSTLKIQPAKLEDSAVYLCASSLDLAANTGELFFGEGSRLTVL.